This TCR beta chain stems from a study of CD8 T cells in Susac syndrome. RNA, at roughly 0.5 to 1 ug, was reverse transcribed with random hexamers. An immunoSEQ multiplex PCR amplified TCR beta CDR3 over 54 Vbeta and 13 Jbeta. Each CDR3 protein gets one entry after TCRdb re-called the immunoSEQ multiplex PCR reads with MiXCR. The table includes 300,000 to 350,000 distinct CDR3 sequences, roughly 94% detected once. Purification of the CD8+ and CD4+ T cells relied on negative isolation, and TEMRA cells underwent FACS enrichment. This CDR3 region has 16 residues. The germline gives CDR1 LGHDT, CDR2 YNNKEL (reference sequence). V was clipped by 1 base and J by 3 bases, with 15 bases between them.

The clonotype was recovered from a human donor with multiple sclerosis. Sequencing was done on a sample of CD4+ T cells from PBMCs. This chain uses TRBV3-1 with TRBJ1-1; D is undetermined. CDR3 DNA: TGTGCCAGCAGCCAAGGTGGGTTCCGACTCGACACTGAAGCTTTCTTT. This gives the protein CASSQGGFRLDTEAFF.